The following is a TCR beta chain sequence with its context. As handled by the study authors: It was from reference gene primer amplification that nucleated cell counts were estimated. The method was immunoSEQ multiplex PCR; TCRdb's version includes in-frame clones alone and lacks a portion of them. Clonal size and the V and J genes are those of that table, whereas D and trimming came from the DNA. The table shows about 380,000 clones, with more than 70% occurring only once. The data stem from a study of blood T cell repertoires in COVID-19. About the study: In each case, the material was cDNA or gDNA derived from T cells, B-cell-depleted T cells, or PBMCs.

Those enrolled, adults aged 18 to 89 years, came from 20 to 25 US areas. Per germline, CDR1 GTSNPN and CDR2 SVGIG (reference sequence). The V and J ends lost 4 bases and 5 bases, in that order; junction bases with no gene match: 5. This CDR3 has 13 residues. This receptor was taken from a woman under 30 who had recovered from COVID-19. V is TRBV30 and J is TRBJ2-7; 10 bases map to TRBD1. The sequencing input was PBMCs or T cells enriched from blood (not recorded which). The CDR3, as DNA: TGTGCCTGGACACGGACAGGGGGTCACGAGCAGTACTTC. Protein sequence: CAWTRTGGHEQYF.